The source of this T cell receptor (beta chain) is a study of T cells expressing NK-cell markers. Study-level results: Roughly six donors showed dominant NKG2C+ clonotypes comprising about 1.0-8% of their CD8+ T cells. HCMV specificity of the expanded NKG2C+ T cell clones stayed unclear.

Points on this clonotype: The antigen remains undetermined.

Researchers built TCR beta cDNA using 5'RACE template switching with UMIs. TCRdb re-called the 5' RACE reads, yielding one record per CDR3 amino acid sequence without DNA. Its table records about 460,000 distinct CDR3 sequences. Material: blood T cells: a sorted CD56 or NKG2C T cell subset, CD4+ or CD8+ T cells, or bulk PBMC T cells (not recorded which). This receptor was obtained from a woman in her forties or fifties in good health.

The CDR3: CASSFNPETQYF. The chain couples TRBV7-8 to TRBJ2-5. CDR3 length equals 12 residues. CDR1 and CDR2 from the germline V gene are SGHVS and FQNEAQ.